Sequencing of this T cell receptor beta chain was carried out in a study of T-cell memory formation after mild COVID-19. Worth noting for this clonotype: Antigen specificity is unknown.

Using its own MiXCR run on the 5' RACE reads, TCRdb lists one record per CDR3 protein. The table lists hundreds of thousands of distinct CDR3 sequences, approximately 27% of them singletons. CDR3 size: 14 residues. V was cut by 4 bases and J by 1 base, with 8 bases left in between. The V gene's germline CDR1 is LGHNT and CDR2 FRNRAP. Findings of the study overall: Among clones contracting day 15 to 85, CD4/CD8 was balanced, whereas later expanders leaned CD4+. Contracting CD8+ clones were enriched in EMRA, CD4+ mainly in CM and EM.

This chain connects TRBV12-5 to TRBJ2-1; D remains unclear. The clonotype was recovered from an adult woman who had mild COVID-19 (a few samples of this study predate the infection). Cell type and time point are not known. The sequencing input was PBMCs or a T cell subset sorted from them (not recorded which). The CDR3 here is CASGSRRSYNEQFF. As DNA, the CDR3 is TGTGCTAGTGGTTCCCGCAGATCCTACAATGAGCAGTTCTTC.